The T cell receptor beta chain under discussion was sequenced for a study of long-term antiretroviral therapy in people with HIV (dated by TCRdb to the early 2020s). For the study in its entirety: The earliest samples were collected approximately a decade before the 2015 WHO recommendation for immediate ART, a period when ART was typically delayed until CD4 counts fell. This retrospective serial study examined whether starting ART and sustained HIV suppression were associated with changes in the composition and diversity of the TRB repertoire in peripheral blood. No cross-contamination during QIAcube processing turned up in test extractions that ran a monoclonal T-cell line alongside approximately 35 polyclonal samples. The cohort contributed fewer than 200 cryopreserved PBMC samples from under 35 adults with confirmed HIV infection, collected serially over a mean of around 6 years (range 1-12). Of the approximately 30 participants with HIV, about a dozen were female.

To be included, a participant needed at least one PBMC sample from before ART initiation plus at least two post-ART samples. All participants with HIV were treated in the United States of America. Cryopreserved samples of about 1-10 million PBMC were thawed and washed before DNA extraction. At the time of the earliest PBMC sample, participants with HIV were aged between about 23 and 55 years. PBMC samples from each participant spanned 1-4 timepoints before ART initiation and 2-8 timepoints after ART initiation, with a median of 7 samples. Serial HIV viral load, CD4+ T-cell count, ART history and demographic data were obtained for every participant. Genomic DNA was extracted from unsorted PBMC with a Qiagen kit on a QIAcube, with processing performed in batches of 12 samples. Notes on this clone: Which antigen it targets is not known. No clone much larger than this one lies a single base away; base qualities are absent.

The paper's findings and limits, for the study overall: The samples span the years 2004 to 2017, and the ART regimens used at that time may not be as effective as current regimens. Narrower CDR3 length ranges were observed in HIV repertoires than in controls, and an antigen-experienced repertoire with only a slight naive shift after ART was suggested by the network structure. A significant increase in TRB diversity was found to be associated with ART initiation, although TRB diversity was observed to remain significantly below that of transplant donor controls even after long-term ART. No data were available on ART adherence, viral resistance or therapy changes, limiting inferences about post-ART repertoire changes. The repertoire was dominated across all time points by expanded TRB clones identified before ART initiation, although this dominance was seen to fluctuate and to decrease in many PLHIV after ART. Owing to limited PBMC availability, only the TCR beta chain was sequenced, without alpha chain pairing. Because pre-ART samples had limited cell numbers, profiling was done on unsorted PBMC rather than on sorted CD4+ and CD8+ T cells.

There are 13 amino acids in the CDR3, from cysteine to phenylalanine inclusive. Of all the DNA, just the CDR3 is kept, 39 bases in frame from base 1. CDR1 and CDR2, per the germline V gene, are SGDLS and YYNGEE. Trimming removed 1 base from V and 7 bases from J, leaving 12 bases between the germline ends. Sequencing of the TRB variable region was done with the immunoSEQ hsTCRB v3.0 assay at survey level resolution. The target sequencing depth for TRB was roughly 40,000-55,000 T-cell genomes per sample. TRB libraries were pooled and sequenced on an Illumina MiSeq using a v3 150-cycle kit. Turning to the authors' computational methods: Analysis of repertoires was carried out in R inside a reproducible Nextflow workflow spanning QC, data transformation and analysis. LymphoSeq2, an R package for exploring AIRR-Seq data, was used to implement the custom analyses. After excluding a few samples that yielded fewer than 5000 total TRB sequences, 190 or so HIV repertoires remained for analysis. Among the approximately 190 retained HIV repertoires, about 59 were collected before ART initiation and about 130 were collected after ART initiation. Repertoires were downsampled to 5000 TRB nucleotide sequences, with summary statistics averaged over 100 downsampling iterations. The analysis kept only TRB sequences whose CDR3 regions were at least seven amino acids long. A Shannon entropy-derived clonality score and the Gini coefficient were used to measure diversity. In the repertoire networks, any two of the top 5000 CDR3 amino acid sequences were connected whenever the two sequences differed by an edit distance of one. GLIPH2 predicted antigen specificity groups and MHC restriction for TRB CDR3 amino acid sequences. To flag known associations with CMV, EBV, HIV or tissue antigens, CDR3 amino acid sequences were compared against VDJdb and McPAS-TCR. Pre-ART, post-ART and control groups were compared with Wilcoxon signed-rank tests and Holm-Bonferroni correction. TCRdb holds this immuneACCESS table with in-frame rearrangements only. Some clones are missing; in checked studies, unresolved V genes explain under half, and the rest has no known cause. The D gene and trimming were derived from the DNA, and the V and J assignments and clone size from that table. The sample table records approximately 20,000 clones; around four fifths of these occur just once. Of the sample, roughly 4.8% falls within the top ten clones.

The V and J genes are TRBV9 and TRBJ2-7, with a tentative D gene TRBD1 over 5 matching bases. The TCR was taken from a man younger than 30 with HIV. The sequencing used unsorted PBMCs, collected 0.5 years after starting antiretroviral therapy. The CDR3 region: CASSVQGRDEQYF. DNA sequence: TGTGCCAGCAGCGTACAGGGTCGAGATGAGCAGTACTTC.